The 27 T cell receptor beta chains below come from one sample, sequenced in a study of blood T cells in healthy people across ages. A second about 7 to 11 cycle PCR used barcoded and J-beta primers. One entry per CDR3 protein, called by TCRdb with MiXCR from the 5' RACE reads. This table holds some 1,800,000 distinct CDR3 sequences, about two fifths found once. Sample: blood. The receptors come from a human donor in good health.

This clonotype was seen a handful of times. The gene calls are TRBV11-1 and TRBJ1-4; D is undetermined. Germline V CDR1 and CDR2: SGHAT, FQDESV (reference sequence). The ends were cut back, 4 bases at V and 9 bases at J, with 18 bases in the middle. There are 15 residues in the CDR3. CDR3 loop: CASSSGGSLEKKLFF. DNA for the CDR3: TGTGCCAGCAGCTCGGGAGGATCCCTGGAAAAAAAACTGTTTTTT.

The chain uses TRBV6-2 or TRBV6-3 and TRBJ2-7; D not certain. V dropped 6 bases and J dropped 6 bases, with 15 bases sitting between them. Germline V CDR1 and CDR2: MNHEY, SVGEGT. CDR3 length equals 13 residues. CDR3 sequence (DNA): TGTGCCAGCAGACCTCCATCAGCGACCGAGCAGTACTTC. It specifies CASRPPSATEQYF.

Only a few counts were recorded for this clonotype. CDR3 nucleotide sequence: TGCGCCAGCAGCTGGGGCCCGGGGGCTCGAGAGACCCAGTACTTC. It specifies CASSWGPGARETQYF. The chain joins TRBV5-1 to TRBJ2-5; D may correspond to TRBD1 or TRBD2 (6 bases each). Per germline, CDR1 SGHRS and CDR2 YFSETQ. V gave up 3 bases and J gave up 4 bases, with 16 bases separating them. This CDR3 region has 15 residues.

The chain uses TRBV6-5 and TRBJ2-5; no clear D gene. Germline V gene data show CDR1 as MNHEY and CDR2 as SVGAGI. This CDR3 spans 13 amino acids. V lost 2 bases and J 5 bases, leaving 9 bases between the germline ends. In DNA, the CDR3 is TGTGCCAGCAGTTACCTAGTCGGGGAGACCCAGTACTTC. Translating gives CASSYLVGETQYF.

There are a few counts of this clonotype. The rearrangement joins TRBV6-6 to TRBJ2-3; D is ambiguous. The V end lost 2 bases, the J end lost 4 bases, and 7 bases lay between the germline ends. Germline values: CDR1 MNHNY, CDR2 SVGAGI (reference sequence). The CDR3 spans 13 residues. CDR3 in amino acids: CASSYDGADTQYF. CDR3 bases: TGTGCCAGCAGTTACGATGGAGCAGATACGCAGTATTTT.

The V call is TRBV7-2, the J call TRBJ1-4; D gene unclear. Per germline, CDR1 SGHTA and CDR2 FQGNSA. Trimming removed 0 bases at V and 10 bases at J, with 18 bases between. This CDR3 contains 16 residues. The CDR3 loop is CASSLAIPKAGGKLFF. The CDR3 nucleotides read TGTGCCAGCAGCTTAGCGATCCCCAAGGCGGGAGGAAAACTGTTTTTT.

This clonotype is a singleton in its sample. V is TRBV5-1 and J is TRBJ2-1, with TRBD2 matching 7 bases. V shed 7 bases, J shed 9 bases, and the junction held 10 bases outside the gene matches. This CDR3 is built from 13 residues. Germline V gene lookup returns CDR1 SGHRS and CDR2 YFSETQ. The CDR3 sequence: CASVGGGLPEQFF. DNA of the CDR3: TGCGCCAGCGTGGGCGGGGGACTCCCTGAGCAGTTCTTC.

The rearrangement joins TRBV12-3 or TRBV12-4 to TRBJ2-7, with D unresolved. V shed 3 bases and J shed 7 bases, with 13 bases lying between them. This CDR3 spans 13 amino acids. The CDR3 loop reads CASSFSGPREQYF. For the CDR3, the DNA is TGTGCCAGCAGTTTCTCCGGCCCTAGGGAGCAGTACTTC.

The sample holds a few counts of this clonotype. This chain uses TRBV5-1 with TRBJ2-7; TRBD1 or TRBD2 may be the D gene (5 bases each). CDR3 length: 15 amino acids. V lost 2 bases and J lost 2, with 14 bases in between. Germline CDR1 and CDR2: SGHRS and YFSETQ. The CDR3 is CASSFGAGRAYEQYF. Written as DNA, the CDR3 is TGCGCCAGCAGCTTCGGGGCAGGACGAGCCTACGAGCAGTACTTC.

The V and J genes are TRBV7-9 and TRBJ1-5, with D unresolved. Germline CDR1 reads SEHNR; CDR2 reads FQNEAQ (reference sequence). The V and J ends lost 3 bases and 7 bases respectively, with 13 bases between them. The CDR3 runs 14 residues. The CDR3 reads CASSFGSPRQPQHF. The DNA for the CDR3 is TGTGCCAGCAGCTTTGGCAGCCCCAGGCAGCCCCAGCATTTT.

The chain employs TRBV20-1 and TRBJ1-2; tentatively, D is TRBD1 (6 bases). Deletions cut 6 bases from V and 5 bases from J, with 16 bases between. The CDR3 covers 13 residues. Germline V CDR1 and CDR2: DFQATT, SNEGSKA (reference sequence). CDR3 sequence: CSAHRESGYGYTF. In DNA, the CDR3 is TGCAGTGCCCACAGGGAATCAGGTTATGGCTACACCTTC.

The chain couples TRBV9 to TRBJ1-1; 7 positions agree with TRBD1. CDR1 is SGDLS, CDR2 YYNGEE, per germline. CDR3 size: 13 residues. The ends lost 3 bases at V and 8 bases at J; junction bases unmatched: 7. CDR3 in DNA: TGTGCCAGCAGCGCAGGACAGGCTTACGAAGCTTTCTTT. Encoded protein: CASSAGQAYEAFF.

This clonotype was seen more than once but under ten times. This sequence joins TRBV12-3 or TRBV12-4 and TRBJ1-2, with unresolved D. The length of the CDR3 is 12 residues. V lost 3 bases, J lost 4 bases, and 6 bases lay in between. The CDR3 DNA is TGTGCCAGCAGTTTGCTGAGCTATGGCTACACCTTC. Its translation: CASSLLSYGYTF.

For the CDR3, the DNA is TGTGCCAGCAGCGATCGACTCGTGGATACGCAGTATTTT. This translates into CASSDRLVDTQYF. This chain uses TRBV4-2 with TRBJ2-3; D remains unclear. The V end was cut by 5 bases, the J end by 6 bases, with 12 bases between. The CDR3 covers 13 residues. Germline assignment: CDR1 LGHNA and CDR2 YNFKEQ.

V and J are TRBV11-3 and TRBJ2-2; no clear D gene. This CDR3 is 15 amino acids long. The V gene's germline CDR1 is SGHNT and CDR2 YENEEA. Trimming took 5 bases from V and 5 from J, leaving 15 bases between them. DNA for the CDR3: TGTGCCAGCAGCCGTTCTTGGAGAACGACCGGGGAGCTGTTTTTT. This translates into CASSRSWRTTGELFF.

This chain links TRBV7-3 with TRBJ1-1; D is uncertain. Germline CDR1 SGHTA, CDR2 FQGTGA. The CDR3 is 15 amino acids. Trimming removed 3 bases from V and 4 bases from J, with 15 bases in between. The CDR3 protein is CASSFGGEKGTEAFF. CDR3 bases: TGTGCCAGCAGCTTCGGAGGAGAAAAGGGCACTGAAGCTTTCTTT.

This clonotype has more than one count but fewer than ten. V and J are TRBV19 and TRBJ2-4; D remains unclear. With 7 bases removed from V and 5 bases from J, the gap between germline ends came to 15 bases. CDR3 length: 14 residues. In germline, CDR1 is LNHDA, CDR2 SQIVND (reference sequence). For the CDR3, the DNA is TGTGCCAGTACAAACCGGGCTTTACAAAACATTCAGTACTTC. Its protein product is CASTNRALQNIQYF.

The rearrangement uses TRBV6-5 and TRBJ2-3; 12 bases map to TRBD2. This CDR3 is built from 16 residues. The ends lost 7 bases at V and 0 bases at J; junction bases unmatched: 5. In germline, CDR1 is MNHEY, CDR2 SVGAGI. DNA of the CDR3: TGTGCCAGCACCCCGACTAGCGGGAGAAGCACAGATACGCAGTATTTT. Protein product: CASTPTSGRSTDTQYF.

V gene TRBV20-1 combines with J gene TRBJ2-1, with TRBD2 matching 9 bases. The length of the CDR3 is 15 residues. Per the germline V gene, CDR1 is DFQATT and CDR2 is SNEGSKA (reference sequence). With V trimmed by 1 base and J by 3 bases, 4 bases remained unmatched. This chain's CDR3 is CSARGGSGGYNEQFF. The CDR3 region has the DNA TGCAGTGCTAGAGGGGGTAGCGGGGGCTACAATGAGCAGTTCTTC.

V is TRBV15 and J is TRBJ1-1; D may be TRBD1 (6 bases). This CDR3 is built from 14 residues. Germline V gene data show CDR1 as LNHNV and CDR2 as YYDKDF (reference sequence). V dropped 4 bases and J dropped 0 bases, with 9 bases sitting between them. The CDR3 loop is CATSTGQLNTEAFF. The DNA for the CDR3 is TGTGCCACCAGCACCGGACAGCTGAACACTGAAGCTTTCTTT.

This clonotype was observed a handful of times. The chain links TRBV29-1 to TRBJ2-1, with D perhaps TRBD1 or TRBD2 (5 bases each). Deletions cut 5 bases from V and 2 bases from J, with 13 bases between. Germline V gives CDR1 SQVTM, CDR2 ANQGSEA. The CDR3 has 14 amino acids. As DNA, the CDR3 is TGCAGCGTTAAGGACCGGGGACCCTACAATGAGCAGTTCTTC. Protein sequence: CSVKDRGPYNEQFF.

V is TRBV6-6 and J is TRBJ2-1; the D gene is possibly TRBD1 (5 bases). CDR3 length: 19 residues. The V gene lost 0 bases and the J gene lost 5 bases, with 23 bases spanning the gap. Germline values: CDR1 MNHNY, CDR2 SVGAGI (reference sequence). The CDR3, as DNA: TGTGCCAGCAGTTACTCGGCCAGGGTCCAAAAGTCGGCGGACAATGAGCAGTTCTTC. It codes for CASSYSARVQKSADNEQFF.

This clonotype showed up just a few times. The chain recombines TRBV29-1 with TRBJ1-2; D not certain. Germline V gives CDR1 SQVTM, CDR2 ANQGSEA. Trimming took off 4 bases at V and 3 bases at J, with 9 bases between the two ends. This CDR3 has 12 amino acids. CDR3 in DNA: TGCAGCGTTGCGGACCCAGACTATGGCTACACCTTC. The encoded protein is CSVADPDYGYTF.

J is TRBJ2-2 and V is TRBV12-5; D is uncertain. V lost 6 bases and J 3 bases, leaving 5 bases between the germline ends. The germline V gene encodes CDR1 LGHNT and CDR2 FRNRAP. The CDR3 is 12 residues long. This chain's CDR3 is CASGHHTGELFF. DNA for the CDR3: TGTGCTAGTGGCCATCACACCGGGGAGCTGTTTTTT.

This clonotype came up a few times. Here the CDR3 reads CASSEGLAGEQETQYF. In DNA, the CDR3 is TGTGCCAGCAGTGAGGGGCTAGCGGGGGAGCAAGAGACCCAGTACTTC. This chain joins TRBV2 and TRBJ2-5; 10 nucleotides match TRBD2. The germline V gene encodes CDR1 SNHLY and CDR2 FYNNEI. The ends lost 3 bases at V and 2 bases at J; junction bases unmatched: 6. The CDR3 sequence is 16 residues long.

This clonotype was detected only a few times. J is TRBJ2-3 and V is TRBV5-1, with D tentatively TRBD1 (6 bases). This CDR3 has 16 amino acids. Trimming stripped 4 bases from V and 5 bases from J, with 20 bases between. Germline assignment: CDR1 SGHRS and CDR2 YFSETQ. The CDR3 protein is CASSPRLRGGEDTQYF. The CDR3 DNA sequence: TGCGCCAGCAGCCCCCGTTTGCGTGGGGGCGAAGATACGCAGTATTTT.

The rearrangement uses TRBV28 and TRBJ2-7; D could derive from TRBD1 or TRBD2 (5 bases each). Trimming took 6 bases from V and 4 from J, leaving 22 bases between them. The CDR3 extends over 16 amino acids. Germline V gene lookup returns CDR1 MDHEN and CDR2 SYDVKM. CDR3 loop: CASRVYSGTAPYEQYF. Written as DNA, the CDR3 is TGTGCCAGCAGGGTCTATTCCGGGACGGCACCTTACGAGCAGTACTTC.